This T cell receptor beta chain was recovered during a study of Ad26.COV2.S vaccination and SARS-CoV-2 variants. The treatment: over 15 received Ad26.COV2.S at low or high dose, single or two shots; 5 received placebo; per-sample allocation not given. Sampling was done on day 63 after the first vaccine or placebo injection. Sequencing was performed with immunoSEQ multiplex PCR; in TCRdb, only in-frame clones are kept and a portion is missing. The sample records fewer than 400,000 clones, under 90% being singletons. Sequencing was performed on peripheral blood, taken in a trial of Ad26.COV2.S vaccine versus placebo. This clonotype was obtained from a person aged 18-60 years who received the Ad26.COV2.S COVID-19 vaccine or a placebo.

The CDR3 here is CASGRPGLNTEAFF. The CDR3 DNA is TGTGCTAGTGGTCGCCCGGGACTGAACACTGAAGCTTTCTTT. The rearrangement uses TRBV12-5 and TRBJ1-1, with D possibly TRBD1 on 5 matching bases. Trimming left V 5 bases short and J 0 bases short, with 10 bases between. This CDR3 contains 14 residues. Germline V gene lookup returns CDR1 LGHNT and CDR2 FRNRAP.